This TCR beta chain was captured in a study of blood T cell repertoires in COVID-19. As for the study in general: Collection of acute and convalescent COVID-19 samples took place in the United States, Italy and Spain.

CDR3 length equals 16 residues. Methods used by the authors: Estimation of nucleated cell counts was performed using reference gene primer amplification. Data came from immunoSEQ multiplex PCR; TCRdb stores just in-frame clones and leaves some out. The V and J calls and the clone size are those of that table, but D and trimming were determined from the DNA. The table includes under 85,000 clones, 84% detected once. The V call is TRBV21-1, the J call TRBJ2-5; the D call in the table, TRBD2, was not verified against the DNA. TRBV21-1 is a pseudogene segment. This clonotype was sampled from a man in his fifties with COVID-19, enrolled during active disease. The specimen sequenced was peripheral blood. The CDR3 DNA reads TGTGCCAGCAGCAAAGTTAGGAGACGCCTACAAGAGACCCAGTACTTC. It is translated as CASSKVRRRLQETQYF.